The 6 T cell receptor beta chains below all came from one sample that was sequenced in a study of radiation and T cells in renal cell carcinoma. As to time point: blood 2 weeks post-SBRT. Treatment reported: 15 Gy SBRT to primary tumor, nephrectomy 4 weeks later. The assay was immunoSEQ multiplex PCR, and TCRdb's table has in-frame clones only and misses some. The repertoire has almost 50,000 clones, about 80% of them found once; the top ten carry around 28%. The specimen was blood, collected from a patient whose treatment included radiotherapy and nephrectomy. Receptors were obtained from a woman in her 70s with renal cell carcinoma.

This chain uses TRBV2 with TRBJ2-1, with 13 positions matching TRBD2. V shed 3 bases and J 7 bases; nucleotides not matched to a gene: 6. This CDR3 is built from 16 residues. The V gene's germline CDR1 is SNHLY and CDR2 FYNNEI. The CDR3 spells CASSEWGLAGKNEQFF. The CDR3 DNA is TGTGCCAGCAGTGAGTGGGGACTAGCGGGGAAGAATGAGCAGTTCTTC.

The V call is TRBV7-9, the J call TRBJ1-2, with TRBD1 identical over 7 bases. Germline V gene sequence: CDR1 SEHNR, CDR2 FQNEAQ (reference sequence). The CDR3 has 15 residues. With V trimmed by 5 bases and J by 3 bases, 9 bases remained unmatched. This CDR3 is CASSTGTVGYYGYTF. CDR3 sequence (DNA): TGTGCCAGCAGCACCGGGACAGTGGGATACTATGGCTACACCTTC.

The chain combines TRBV6-5 with TRBJ1-1, with D hard to call. The length of the CDR3 is 16 residues. Between the trimmed V and J ends, which lost 2 bases and 1 base, there was a span of 14 bases. Germline CDR1 is MNHEY and CDR2 is SVGAGI. CDR3 amino acids: CASSYTTGPANTEAFF. CDR3 bases: TGTGCCAGCAGTTACACAACGGGCCCAGCGAACACTGAAGCTTTCTTT.

The chain is built from TRBV5-4 and TRBJ2-1; 9 nucleotides agree with TRBD1. The ends lost 3 bases at V and 6 bases at J; junction bases unmatched: 7. The CDR3 is made up of 15 amino acids. The V gene's germline CDR1 is SGHNT and CDR2 YYREEE (reference sequence). The CDR3 DNA sequence: TGTGCCAGCAGCTGGCGCCGGGACAGGGCCAATGAGCAGTTCTTC. This codes for CASSWRRDRANEQFF.

This clone occurred many times. The chain couples TRBV5-1 to TRBJ2-1; 7 nucleotides match TRBD1. V was pared by 4 bases and J by 2 bases, with 6 bases of the junction left unmatched. The CDR3 runs to 15 residues. Looked up from germline, CDR1 is SGHRS and CDR2 is YFSETQ. The CDR3 bases are TGCGCCAGCAGCCACGGGACAGACACCTACAATGAGCAGTTCTTC. Translating gives CASSHGTDTYNEQFF.

V usage is TRBV19 and J usage is TRBJ1-2, with a tentative D call TRBD1 (6 bases). V lost 7 bases and J 3 bases, leaving 12 bases between the germline ends. The CDR3 is 13 amino acids. The germline V gene encodes CDR1 LNHDA and CDR2 SQIVND (reference sequence). The DNA for the CDR3 is TGTGCCAGTAACCCGGACAGTGACTATGGCTACACCTTC. Encoded protein: CASNPDSDYGYTF.